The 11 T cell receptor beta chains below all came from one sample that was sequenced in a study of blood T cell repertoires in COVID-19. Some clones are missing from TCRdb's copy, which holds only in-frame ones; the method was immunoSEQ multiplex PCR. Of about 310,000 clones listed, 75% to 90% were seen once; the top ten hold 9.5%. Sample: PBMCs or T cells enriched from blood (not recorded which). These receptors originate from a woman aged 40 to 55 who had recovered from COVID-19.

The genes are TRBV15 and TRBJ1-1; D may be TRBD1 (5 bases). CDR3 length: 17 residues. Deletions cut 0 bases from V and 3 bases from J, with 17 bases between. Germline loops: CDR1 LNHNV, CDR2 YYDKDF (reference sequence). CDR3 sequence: CATSRDAGRGTHTEAFF. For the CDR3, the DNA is TGTGCCACCAGCAGAGATGCAGGGAGGGGTACGCACACTGAAGCTTTCTTT.

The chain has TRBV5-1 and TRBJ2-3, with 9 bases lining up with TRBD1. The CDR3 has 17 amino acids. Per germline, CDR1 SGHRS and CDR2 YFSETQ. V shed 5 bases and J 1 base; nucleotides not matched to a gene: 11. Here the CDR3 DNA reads TGCGCCAGCAGGTCTACCCCGACAGGGGGTGGCACAGATACGCAGTATTTT. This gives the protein CASRSTPTGGGTDTQYF. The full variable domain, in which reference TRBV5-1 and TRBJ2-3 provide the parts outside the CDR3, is KAGVTQTPRYLIKTRGQQVTLSCSPISGHRSVSWYQQTPGQGLQFLFEYFSETQRNKGNFPGRFSGRQFSNSRSEMNVSTLELGDSALYLCASRSTPTGGGTDTQYFGPGTRLTVL.

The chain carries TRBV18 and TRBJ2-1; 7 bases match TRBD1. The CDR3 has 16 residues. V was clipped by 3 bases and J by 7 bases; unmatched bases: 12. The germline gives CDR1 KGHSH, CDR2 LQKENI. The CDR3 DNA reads TGTGCCAGCTCACCTATTTCGACGGGACAGAAGAATGAGCAGTTCTTC. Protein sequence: CASSPISTGQKNEQFF. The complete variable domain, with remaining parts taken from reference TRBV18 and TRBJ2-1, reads NAGVMQNPRHLVRRRGQEARLRCSPMKGHSHVYWYRQLPEEGLKFMVYLQKENIIDESGMPKERFSAEFPKEGPSILRIQQVVRGDSAAYFCASSPISTGQKNEQFFGPGTRLTVL.

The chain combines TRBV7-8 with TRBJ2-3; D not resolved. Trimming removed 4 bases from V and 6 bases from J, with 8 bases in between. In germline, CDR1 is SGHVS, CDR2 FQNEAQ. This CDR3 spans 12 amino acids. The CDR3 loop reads CASSWAWDTQYF. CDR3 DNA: TGTGCCAGCAGCTGGGCTTGGGATACGCAGTATTTT. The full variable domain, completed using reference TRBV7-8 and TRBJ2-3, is GAGVSQSPRYKVAKRGQDVALRCDPISGHVSLFWYQQALGQGPEFLTYFQNEAQLDKSGLPSDRFFAERPEGSVSTLKIQRTQQEDSAVYLCASSWAWDTQYFGPGTRLTVL.

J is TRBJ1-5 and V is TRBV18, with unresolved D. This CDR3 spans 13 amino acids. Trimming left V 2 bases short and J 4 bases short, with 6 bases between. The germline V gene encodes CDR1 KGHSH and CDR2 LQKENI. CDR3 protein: CASSPVENQPQHF. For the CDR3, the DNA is TGTGCCAGCTCACCAGTCGAGAATCAGCCCCAGCATTTT.

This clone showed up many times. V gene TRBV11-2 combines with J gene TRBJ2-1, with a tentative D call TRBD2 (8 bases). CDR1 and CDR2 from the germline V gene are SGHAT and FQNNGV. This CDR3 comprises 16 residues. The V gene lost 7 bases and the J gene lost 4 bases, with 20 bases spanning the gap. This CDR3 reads CASTNGRDRDYNEQFF. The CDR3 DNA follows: TGTGCCAGCACCAACGGGAGGGACAGAGATTACAATGAGCAGTTCTTC. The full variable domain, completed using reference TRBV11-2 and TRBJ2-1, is EAGVAQSPRYKIIEKRQSVAFWCNPISGHATLYWYQQILGQGPKLLIQFQNNGVVDDSQLPKDRFSAERLKGVDSTLKIQPAKLEDSAVYLCASTNGRDRDYNEQFFGPGTRLTVL.

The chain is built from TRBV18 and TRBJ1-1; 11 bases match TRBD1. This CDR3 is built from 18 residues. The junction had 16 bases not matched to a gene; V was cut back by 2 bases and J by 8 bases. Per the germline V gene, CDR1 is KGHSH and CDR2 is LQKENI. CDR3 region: CASSPSDRGPYLGIEAFF. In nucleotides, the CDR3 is TGTGCCAGCTCACCATCGGACAGGGGGCCATACTTGGGAATAGAAGCTTTCTTT.

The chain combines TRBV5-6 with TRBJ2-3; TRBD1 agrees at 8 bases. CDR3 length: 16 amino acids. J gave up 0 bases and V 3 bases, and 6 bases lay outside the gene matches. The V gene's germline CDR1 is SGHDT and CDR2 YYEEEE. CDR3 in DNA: TGTGCCAGCAGCTCCTACGGACAGGGAAGCACAGATACGCAGTATTTT. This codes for CASSSYGQGSTDTQYF.

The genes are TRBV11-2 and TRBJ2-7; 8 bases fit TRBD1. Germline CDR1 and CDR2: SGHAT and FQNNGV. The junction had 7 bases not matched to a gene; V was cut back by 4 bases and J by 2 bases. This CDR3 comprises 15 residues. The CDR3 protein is CASSSVRQGTYEQYF. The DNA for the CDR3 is TGTGCCAGCAGCTCCGTACGACAGGGGACCTACGAGCAGTACTTC. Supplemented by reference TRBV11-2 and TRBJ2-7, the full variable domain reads EAGVAQSPRYKIIEKRQSVAFWCNPISGHATLYWYQQILGQGPKLLIQFQNNGVVDDSQLPKDRFSAERLKGVDSTLKIQPAKLEDSAVYLCASSSVRQGTYEQYFGPGTRLTVT.

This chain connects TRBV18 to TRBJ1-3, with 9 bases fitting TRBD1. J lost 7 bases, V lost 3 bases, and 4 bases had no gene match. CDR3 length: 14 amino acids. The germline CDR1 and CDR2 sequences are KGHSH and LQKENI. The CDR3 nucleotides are TGTGCCAGCTCACCCGGGACAGGGACCAACACCATATATTTT. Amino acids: CASSPGTGTNTIYF.

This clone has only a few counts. CDR3 protein: CASRRTSGSFADTQYF. As DNA, the CDR3 is TGTGCCAGCAGAAGGACTAGCGGGAGTTTCGCAGATACGCAGTATTTT. The chain links TRBV2 to TRBJ2-3, with 13 bases matching TRBD2. With 6 bases clipped from V and 4 bases from J, the junction kept 7 bases outside the gene matches. CDR1 is SNHLY and CDR2 is FYNNEI in the germline V gene. This CDR3 spans 16 amino acids.